This T cell receptor beta chain was profiled in a study of PD-L1 blockade in urothelial cancer. Across the whole study: Atezolizumab was started by patients in 2014 at 1,200 mg intravenously every 3 weeks. Bladder-origin urothelial cancer in males covered twenty-five of 29 patients. Study-level points and caveats: When pretreatment blood TCR clonality was below the median, it predicted better survival. Larger 3-week expansion of tumor-associated blood clones was seen in durable-benefit patients.

In its sample, this clone was seen once. Its antigen is as yet unknown. Libraries were prepared by immunoSEQ multiplex PCR; TCRdb keeps only in-frame clonotypes and omits some of them. The sample yields 60,000 or so clones, over 75% seen once. This CDR3 spans 16 amino acids. V shed 3 bases, J shed 0 bases, and the junction held 6 bases outside the gene matches. CDR1 is SGHNT, CDR2 YYREEE, per germline (reference sequence). Source: PBMCs, taken around atezolizumab (anti-PD-L1) treatment. V and J are TRBV5-4 and TRBJ2-1; 7 bases are shared with TRBD2. This receptor was identified in a man in his 70s with urothelial cancer. The CDR3 reads CASSSRRESSYNEQFF. For the CDR3, the DNA is TGTGCCAGCAGCTCGCGGCGGGAGAGCTCCTACAATGAGCAGTTCTTC.